One and the same sample provided the 28 T cell receptor beta chains below, sequenced in a study of blood T cell repertoires in COVID-19. This table comes from immunoSEQ multiplex PCR, and its TCRdb copy is limited to in-frame clones, with some not included. The table records about 430,000 clones, roughly 88% of them present only once. Sequencing used PBMCs or T cells enriched from blood (not recorded which). Receptors were obtained from a woman aged 18-29 years who had been exposed to COVID-19.

Only one count was recorded for this clone. This chain links TRBV7-8 with TRBJ2-6, with D possibly TRBD1 on 6 matching bases. The V gene lost 4 bases and the J gene lost 2 bases, with 9 bases spanning the gap. Germline V lookup: CDR1 SGHVS, CDR2 FQNEAQ. This CDR3 is built from 15 residues. CDR3 loop: CASSSYRAGANVLTF. For the CDR3, the DNA is TGTGCCAGCAGCTCATACAGGGCTGGGGCCAACGTCCTGACTTTC.

This clone was counted many times. The CDR3 nucleotides read TGTGCCAGTAGTAAACGGGAAAACTATGGCTACACCTTC. Encoded protein: CASSKRENYGYTF. The chain carries TRBV19 and TRBJ1-2; D call uncertain. Germline CDR1 and CDR2: LNHDA and SQIVND (reference sequence). V lost 4 bases and J 2 bases, leaving 8 bases between the germline ends. The CDR3 covers 13 residues.

The V call is TRBV28, the J call TRBJ1-1; the match to TRBD1 covers 7 bases. From germline, CDR1 is MDHEN and CDR2 SYDVKM. The CDR3 has 15 residues. V trimming: 2 bases; J trimming: 0 bases; junction bases outside the gene matches: 3. This CDR3 reads CASSLGGGLNTEAFF. In DNA, the CDR3 is TGTGCCAGCAGTTTAGGAGGGGGCCTGAACACTGAAGCTTTCTTT.

CDR3 nucleotide sequence: TGTGCCAGCAGCCCCTACTTGGTACTCGAGCAGTACTTC. Residues: CASSPYLVLEQYF. V is TRBV7-2 and J is TRBJ2-7; unclear D gene. The germline V gene has CDR1 SGHTA and CDR2 FQGNSA. This CDR3 has 13 amino acids. The V end was cut by 5 bases, the J end by 6 bases, with 14 bases between.

The genes are TRBV5-4 and TRBJ2-7; a possible D gene is TRBD2 (5 bases). The V gene's germline CDR1 is SGHNT and CDR2 YYREEE (reference sequence). This CDR3 spans 15 amino acids. V was shortened by 3 bases and J by 2 bases, with 15 bases between the two germline ends. The CDR3 reads CASSSARTRAYEQYF. The DNA of the CDR3 is TGTGCCAGCAGCTCTGCGAGGACGAGGGCCTACGAGCAGTACTTC.

The V gene is TRBV27, the J gene TRBJ2-1, with TRBD1 matching over 9 bases. V was pared by 4 bases and J by 4 bases, with 2 bases of the junction left unmatched. CDR1 is MNHEY, CDR2 SMNVEV, per germline (reference sequence). The CDR3 spans 14 residues. CDR3 coding DNA: TGTGCCAGCAGTTGGGGACAGGGATACAATGAGCAGTTCTTC. As protein: CASSWGQGYNEQFF.

This chain uses TRBV28 with TRBJ2-5, with 9 bases that match TRBD2. This CDR3 region has 15 residues. Germline CDR1 MDHEN, CDR2 SYDVKM. V gave up 5 bases and J gave up 1 base; unmatched junction bases: 5. This chain's CDR3 is CASSTGLAGQETQYF. CDR3 DNA: TGTGCCAGCAGTACGGGACTAGCAGGCCAAGAGACCCAGTACTTC. Filled out from reference TRBV28 and TRBJ2-5, the complete variable domain reads DVKVTQSSRYLVKRTGEKVFLECVQDMDHENMFWYRQDPGLGLRLIYFSYDVKMKEKGDIPEGYSVSREKKERFSLILESASTNQTSMYLCASSTGLAGQETQYFGPGTRLLVL.

The V and J genes are TRBV10-2 and TRBJ2-3; 8 positions agree with TRBD2. This CDR3 is 18 amino acids long. Losses at the gene ends were 6 bases for V and 0 bases for J; bases not matched to a gene: 14. Per the germline V gene, CDR1 is WSHSY and CDR2 is SAAADI. Here the CDR3 reads CASSGRGYSGESTDTQYF. The CDR3 DNA follows: TGCGCCAGCAGCGGGAGGGGCTATAGCGGGGAGAGCACAGATACGCAGTATTTT.

The chain is built from TRBV9 and TRBJ2-1; the match to TRBD2 covers 11 bases. The CDR3 is made up of 17 amino acids. Germline V gene lookup returns CDR1 SGDLS and CDR2 YYNGEE. J lost 7 bases, V lost 0 bases, and 9 bases had no gene match. The CDR3 spells CASSVDLSSGRRNEQFF. CDR3 bases: TGTGCCAGCAGCGTAGATCTGTCTAGCGGGAGGAGGAATGAGCAGTTCTTC.

The rearrangement uses TRBV5-1 and TRBJ2-7, with 9 bases identical to TRBD1. With V trimmed by 0 bases and J by 0 bases, 10 bases remained unmatched. This CDR3 spans 18 amino acids. Germline CDR1 and CDR2: SGHRS and YFSETQ. Here the CDR3 reads CASSLVTGTGSSSYEQYF. The CDR3 region has the DNA TGCGCCAGCAGCTTGGTGACGGGGACAGGGTCCAGCTCCTACGAGCAGTACTTC.

V usage is TRBV5-1 and J usage is TRBJ2-7; 8 positions agree with TRBD1. The CDR3 consists of 14 residues. With V trimmed by 4 bases and J by 3 bases, 6 bases remained unmatched. Germline loops: CDR1 SGHRS, CDR2 YFSETQ. The CDR3 DNA follows: TGCGCCAGCAGCCGACAGGGGACTTTCTACGAGCAGTACTTC. Protein sequence: CASSRQGTFYEQYF.

This clone has more than one count but fewer than ten. This chain uses TRBV11-1 with TRBJ1-2, with D maybe TRBD1 (6 bases). Germline V CDR1 and CDR2: SGHAT, FQDESV (reference sequence). Trimming removed 5 bases from V and 5 bases from J, with 12 bases in between. This CDR3 has 13 residues. The CDR3 sequence: CASSETGLYGYTF. CDR3 DNA: TGTGCCAGCAGCGAGACAGGATTGTATGGCTACACCTTC.

The chain combines TRBV27 with TRBJ2-7; tentative D call: TRBD2 (5 bases). The ends were cut back, 0 bases at V and 4 bases at J, with 13 bases in the middle. This CDR3 comprises 15 residues. Germline V CDR1 and CDR2: MNHEY, SMNVEV (reference sequence). The CDR3 DNA reads TGTGCCAGCAGTTTATCGCCCGACATAGCGTACGAGCAGTACTTC. Amino acids: CASSLSPDIAYEQYF.

The chain employs TRBV28 and TRBJ2-7; maybe TRBD1 (6 bases). Germline V lookup: CDR1 MDHEN, CDR2 SYDVKM. This CDR3 contains 13 residues. V was pared by 5 bases and J by 1 base, with 9 bases between. The CDR3 is CASSRQGSYEQYF. CDR3 DNA sequence: TGTGCCAGCAGTAGGCAGGGGTCCTACGAGCAGTACTTC.

V is TRBV3-1 (or the pseudogene TRBV3-2) and J is TRBJ2-3; 8 positions agree with TRBD1. J lost 2 bases, V lost 0 bases, and 4 bases had no gene match. The CDR3 loop spans 16 amino acids. Germline CDR1 is LGHDT and CDR2 is YNNKEL (reference sequence). The CDR3 bases are TGTGCCAGCAGCCAAGAGGACAGGGAGCCCACAGATACGCAGTATTTT. Its protein is CASSQEDREPTDTQYF.

The sample holds one count of this clone. J is TRBJ2-5 and V is TRBV5-4; D not resolved. The CDR3 sequence is 14 residues long. V was cut by 4 bases and J by 2 bases, with 12 bases left in between. Germline CDR1 reads SGHNT; CDR2 reads YYREEE (reference sequence). The CDR3 coding sequence is TGTGCCAGCAGCATCTACTACGGGCAAGAGACCCAGTACTTC. Encoded protein: CASSIYYGQETQYF.

The J gene is TRBJ2-7, the V gene TRBV11-2, with 8 bases aligning to TRBD1. Per germline, CDR1 SGHAT and CDR2 FQNNGV. The CDR3 sequence is 20 residues long. The V and J ends lost 0 bases and 0 bases, in that order; junction bases with no gene match: 16. For the CDR3, the DNA is TGTGCCAGCAGCTTAGATTGGGGGCCTACAGGGGGGTTCCTCTCCTACGAGCAGTACTTC. The encoded protein is CASSLDWGPTGGFLSYEQYF.

This chain uses TRBV5-1 with TRBJ2-7, with 7 positions matching TRBD2. V was pared by 4 bases and J by 0 bases, with 10 bases of the junction left unmatched. The CDR3 is 16 amino acids. CDR1 is SGHRS and CDR2 is YFSETQ in the germline V gene. CDR3 amino acids: CASSEMGLTSSYEQYF. CDR3 bases: TGCGCCAGCAGCGAGATGGGACTAACCAGCTCCTACGAGCAGTACTTC.

The rearrangement uses TRBV6-5 and TRBJ2-7; TRBD1 is a possible D gene (5 bases). V lost 0 bases and J lost 5, with 17 bases in between. The CDR3 extends over 16 amino acids. CDR1 is MNHEY and CDR2 is SVGAGI in the germline V gene. The CDR3 protein is CASSYSLTAPSNEQYF. As DNA, the CDR3 is TGTGCCAGCAGTTACTCTTTGACAGCTCCAAGCAACGAGCAGTACTTC.

J is TRBJ1-2 and V is TRBV7-2, with D maybe TRBD1 (5 bases). This CDR3 region has 14 residues. Germline CDR1 and CDR2: SGHTA and FQGNSA. The V end lost 4 bases, the J end lost 4 bases, and 13 bases lay between the germline ends. The CDR3 here is CASSSETATYGYTF. CDR3 bases: TGTGCCAGCAGCTCGGAGACAGCGACCTATGGCTACACCTTC.

The J gene is TRBJ2-5, the V gene TRBV7-2, with 12 bases fitting TRBD2. From germline, CDR1 is SGHTA and CDR2 FQGNSA. The CDR3 contains 17 residues. V shed 3 bases and J 4 bases; nucleotides not matched to a gene: 9. In nucleotides, the CDR3 is TGTGCCAGCAGCTTCTTTTCCGGACTAGCGGGGCGAGAGACCCAGTACTTC. The encoded protein is CASSFFSGLAGRETQYF.

V usage is TRBV20-1 and J usage is TRBJ2-1, with a tentative D call TRBD2 (6 bases). CDR3 length: 14 amino acids. The germline gives CDR1 DFQATT, CDR2 SNEGSKA (reference sequence). V was cut by 3 bases and J by 6 bases, with 15 bases left in between. Written as DNA, the CDR3 is TGCAGTGCTAGTACTCGGACTAACATCAATGAGCAGTTCTTC. Residues: CSASTRTNINEQFF.

This rearrangement joins TRBV28 to TRBJ1-2, with D hard to call. Germline V gives CDR1 MDHEN, CDR2 SYDVKM. The CDR3 is 15 residues long. With 6 bases removed from V and 2 bases from J, the gap between germline ends came to 16 bases. The chain's CDR3 is CASSDKKSLNYGYTF. The CDR3 region has the DNA TGTGCCAGCAGCGACAAGAAATCCTTAAACTATGGCTACACCTTC.

The chain recombines TRBV7-2 with TRBJ2-1; D remains unclear. The CDR3 loop spans 13 amino acids. V lost 1 base to trimming and J lost 5 bases, with 6 bases between them. From germline, CDR1 is SGHTA and CDR2 FQGNSA. Here the CDR3 reads CASSLELNNEQFF. CDR3 nucleotides: TGTGCCAGCAGCTTAGAGCTAAACAATGAGCAGTTCTTC.

V usage is TRBV5-1 and J usage is TRBJ2-7; 8 bases fit TRBD1. The CDR3 totals 15 residues. Germline lookup yields CDR1 SGHRS and CDR2 YFSETQ. Germline trimming cut 3 bases from V and 2 bases from J; bases unmatched to any gene: 7. Written as DNA, the CDR3 is TGCGCCAGCAGCTATACCGGGACAGGTGCCTACGAGCAGTACTTC. Its protein is CASSYTGTGAYEQYF.

The chain couples TRBV28 to TRBJ1-2, with 8 bases that match TRBD1. The CDR3 is 15 amino acids. Germline V lookup: CDR1 MDHEN, CDR2 SYDVKM. Losses at the gene ends were 2 bases for V and 2 bases for J; bases not matched to a gene: 4. Here the CDR3 reads CASSLRQGLNYGYTF. The CDR3 region has the DNA TGTGCCAGCAGTTTAAGACAGGGGCTGAACTATGGCTACACCTTC.

The CDR3 DNA is TGCGCCAGCAGCTTGGGGGCAGTGCGAAACACTGAAGCTTTCTTT. This encodes CASSLGAVRNTEAFF. V is TRBV5-1 and J is TRBJ1-1; D not resolved. V dropped 0 bases and J dropped 2 bases, with 11 bases sitting between them. The CDR3 is 15 amino acids. Germline V lookup: CDR1 SGHRS, CDR2 YFSETQ. Together with reference TRBV5-1 and TRBJ1-1, the CDR3 gives the full variable domain: KAGVTQTPRYLIKTRGQQVTLSCSPISGHRSVSWYQQTPGQGLQFLFEYFSETQRNKGNFPGRFSGRQFSNSRSEMNVSTLELGDSALYLCASSLGAVRNTEAFFGQGTRLTVV.

This CDR3 reads CASSPPTGTGREQYF. The CDR3 coding sequence is TGTGCCAGCAGCCCACCGACAGGCACCGGGAGGGAGCAGTACTTC. The chain combines TRBV5-6 with TRBJ2-7; tentatively, D is TRBD2 (7 bases). The CDR3 spans 15 residues. Germline-derived CDR1 and CDR2 are SGHDT and YYEEEE. V was pared by 4 bases and J by 7 bases, with 21 bases between.